A single sample gave rise to the 22 T cell receptor beta chains below, sequenced in a study of CD8+ T cells in alopecia areata. Stated treatment: oral pan-JAK inhibitor, 5-10 mg twice daily. TCR sequencing used cDNA made by reverse transcription of extracted RNA. TCRdb's copy holds only in-frame clones and misses some; the assay was immunoSEQ multiplex PCR. The sample includes 150,000 to 200,000 clones, about 61% of them seen just once. The sequenced sample was CD4+ T cells sorted from blood, obtained between weeks 55 and 65, from a patient treated with tofacitinib. The source is a human donor with alopecia areata.

The sample holds one count of this clone. This sequence joins TRBV5-1 and TRBJ2-5, with 7 bases aligning to TRBD1. CDR1 SGHRS and CDR2 YFSETQ come from the germline V gene. This CDR3 is built from 15 residues. V lost 0 bases to trimming and J lost 1 base; unmatched junction nucleotides: 3. The CDR3 protein is CASSLDGTAQETQYF. For the CDR3, the DNA is TGCGCCAGCAGCTTGGACGGGACAGCCCAAGAGACCCAGTACTTC.

This clone was detected once. The chain uses TRBV25-1 and TRBJ1-2, with 7 positions matching TRBD1. This CDR3 has 16 amino acids. V trimming: 7 bases; J trimming: 4 bases; junction bases outside the gene matches: 15. From germline, CDR1 is MGHDK and CDR2 SYGVNS. This CDR3 reads CASNPTGTDSFYGYTF. DNA for the CDR3: TGTGCCAGCAATCCAACCGGGACAGATTCCTTCTATGGCTACACCTTC.

This rearrangement joins TRBV6-1 to TRBJ1-5, with D possibly being TRBD1 (5 bases). This CDR3 is built from 14 residues. V was pared by 1 base and J by 3 bases, with 7 bases between. Looked up from germline, CDR1 is MNHNS and CDR2 is SASEGT. The CDR3 nucleotides are TGTGCCAGCAGTGAAGGACAGATCAATCAGCCCCAGCATTTT. This codes for CASSEGQINQPQHF.

This clone was picked up a small number of times. The DNA for the CDR3 is TGTGCCTGGAGGGCCTCGGGGTATACGCAGTATTTT. Translation: CAWRASGYTQYF. The rearrangement joins TRBV30 to TRBJ2-3, with a tentative D call TRBD2 (5 bases). The CDR3 sequence is 12 residues long. The ends were cut back, 3 bases at V and 7 bases at J, with 11 bases in the middle. Germline-derived CDR1 and CDR2 are GTSNPN and SVGIG (reference sequence).

This chain connects TRBV28 to TRBJ2-7; 8 positions match TRBD1. The germline gives CDR1 MDHEN, CDR2 SYDVKM. V lost 4 bases, J lost 4 bases, and 6 bases stayed unmatched. There are 14 residues in the CDR3. CDR3 sequence: CASSSRQGKYEQYF. The CDR3 DNA follows: TGTGCCAGCAGTTCCCGACAGGGGAAATACGAGCAGTACTTC.

In its sample, this clone was seen a few times. The chain carries TRBV7-2 and TRBJ2-7; the match to TRBD1 covers 9 bases. J was trimmed by 6 bases and V by 2 bases; bases with no gene match: 8. The CDR3 consists of 15 residues. CDR1 is SGHTA, CDR2 FQGNSA, per germline. CDR3 region: CASSLSDRGVGEQYF. CDR3 in DNA: TGTGCCAGCAGCTTATCGGACAGGGGCGTGGGCGAGCAGTACTTC. Drawing the rest from reference TRBV7-2 and TRBJ2-7, the complete variable domain is GAGVSQSPSNKVTEKGKDVELRCDPISGHTALYWYRQSLGQGLEFLIYFQGNSAPDKSGLPSDRFSAERTGGSVSTLTIQRTQQEDSAVYLCASSLSDRGVGEQYFGPGTRLTVT.

The chain is built from TRBV7-9 and TRBJ2-7; possibly TRBD1 for D (5 bases). From germline, CDR1 is SEHNR and CDR2 FQNEAQ (reference sequence). Trimming took off 5 bases at V and 2 bases at J, with 16 bases between the two ends. CDR3 length: 15 residues. CDR3 coding DNA: TGTGCCAGCAGCCCACAGACAGTTTCGACCTACGAGCAGTACTTC. The encoded protein is CASSPQTVSTYEQYF. Looking up the rest from reference TRBV7-9 and TRBJ2-7 gives the full variable domain: DTGVSQNPRHKITKRGQNVTFRCDPISEHNRLYWYRQTLGQGPEFLTYFQNEAQLEKSRLLSDRFSAERPKGSFSTLEIQRTEQGDSAMYLCASSPQTVSTYEQYFGPGTRLTVT.

The gene calls are TRBV6-6 and TRBJ1-2; D is unclear. Germline V gives CDR1 MNHNY, CDR2 SVGAGI (reference sequence). V was shortened by 3 bases and J by 0 bases, with 8 bases between the two germline ends. The CDR3 consists of 14 residues. The CDR3 DNA reads TGTGCCAGCAGTTATGACATTACTAACTATGGCTACACCTTC. Protein: CASSYDITNYGYTF.

CDR3 DNA sequence: TGTGCCAGCCGAAGCACCGACAGAACCTACGAGCAGTACTTC. Amino acids: CASRSTDRTYEQYF. V and J are TRBV6-6 and TRBJ2-7; D might be TRBD1 (5 bases). This CDR3 has 14 residues. The V and J ends lost 8 bases and 2 bases respectively, with 16 bases between them. CDR1 and CDR2 (germline): MNHNY, SVGAGI (reference sequence).

This clone has at least ten counts. V is TRBV7-9 and J is TRBJ1-4; no firm D call. Trimming shortened V by 5 bases and J by 4 bases, and 20 bases separated the two germline ends. This CDR3 has 17 residues. From germline, CDR1 is SEHNR and CDR2 FQNEAQ (reference sequence). DNA of the CDR3: TGTGCCAGCAGCAACACAAGAGCCGGGGTGAATAATGAAAAACTGTTTTTT. This encodes CASSNTRAGVNNEKLFF. The full variable domain, its missing parts supplied by reference TRBV7-9 and TRBJ1-4, is DTGVSQNPRHKITKRGQNVTFRCDPISEHNRLYWYRQTLGQGPEFLTYFQNEAQLEKSRLLSDRFSAERPKGSFSTLEIQRTEQGDSAMYLCASSNTRAGVNNEKLFFGSGTQLSVL.

The rearrangement links TRBV5-1 to TRBJ2-3; 8 bases map to TRBD2. The CDR3 runs 15 residues. V dropped 4 bases and J dropped 1; count of bases not matched to a gene: 5. Germline V gives CDR1 SGHRS, CDR2 YFSETQ. This chain's CDR3 is CASSPGGAGTDTQYF. DNA for the CDR3: TGCGCCAGCAGCCCCGGGGGGGCCGGCACAGATACGCAGTATTTT.

J is TRBJ2-3 and V is TRBV5-1, with a tentative D call TRBD2 (6 bases). Trimming left V 1 base short and J 4 bases short, with 16 bases between. CDR1 is SGHRS and CDR2 is YFSETQ in the germline V gene. This CDR3 spans 16 amino acids. CDR3 coding DNA: TGCGCCAGCAGCTTGAGCTTGGGCGGGGCGGCAGATACGCAGTATTTT. Residues: CASSLSLGGAADTQYF.

A few counts support this clone. V gene TRBV7-9 combines with J gene TRBJ2-1; 9 nucleotides agree with TRBD1. CDR3 size: 14 residues. The ends lost 3 bases at V and 13 bases at J; junction bases unmatched: 10. In germline, CDR1 is SEHNR, CDR2 FQNEAQ (reference sequence). CDR3 loop: CASSFNYRGQEQFF. DNA for the CDR3: TGTGCCAGCAGCTTTAATTACAGGGGGCAGGAACAGTTCTTC.

This clone has a handful of counts. The J gene is TRBJ1-2, the V gene TRBV30; D is unresolved. V lost 0 bases, J lost 4 bases, and 6 bases lay in between. This CDR3 contains 12 residues. The germline CDR1 and CDR2 sequences are GTSNPN and SVGIG (reference sequence). For the CDR3, the DNA is TGTGCCTGGAGTGTGGCGCCCTATGGCTACACCTTC. Its translation: CAWSVAPYGYTF.

The chain recombines TRBV5-1 with TRBJ2-3; TRBD1 matches at 9 bases. The V gene's germline CDR1 is SGHRS and CDR2 YFSETQ. V shed 5 bases, J shed 2 bases, and the junction held 6 bases outside the gene matches. The CDR3 is 15 residues long. In DNA, the CDR3 is TGCGCCAGCAGAATGGGGACAGGGCCCACAGATACGCAGTATTTT. Translating it yields CASRMGTGPTDTQYF.

This clone was recorded at least ten times. This rearrangement joins TRBV5-1 to TRBJ2-3; TRBD1 aligns across 7 bases. The CDR3 runs to 14 residues. The junction had 7 bases not matched to a gene; V was cut back by 7 bases and J by 2 bases. Germline V gene data show CDR1 as SGHRS and CDR2 as YFSETQ. This chain's CDR3 is CASGPGGYTDTQYF. Here the CDR3 DNA reads TGCGCCAGCGGCCCAGGGGGTTACACAGATACGCAGTATTTT.

The CDR3 DNA follows: TGTGCCACCAGCAGGGGCCCGGGACAGGGTAGCTATGGCTACACCTTC. Translation: CATSRGPGQGSYGYTF. The chain is built from TRBV15 and TRBJ1-2; 9 bases are shared with TRBD1. The germline V gene encodes CDR1 LNHNV and CDR2 YYDKDF (reference sequence). The V gene end was trimmed by 3 bases and the J gene end by 4 bases; junction bases not matched to a gene: 9. This CDR3 has 16 amino acids.

The CDR3 is CASSLADPGGSPLHF. CDR3 in DNA: TGCGCCAGCAGCTTGGCAGACCCCGGGGGTTCACCCCTCCACTTT. The rearrangement links TRBV5-1 to TRBJ1-6, with D tentatively TRBD1 (5 bases). The CDR3 runs 15 residues. In germline, CDR1 is SGHRS, CDR2 YFSETQ. V lost 0 bases to trimming and J lost 9 bases, with 13 bases between them.

This sequence joins TRBV18 and TRBJ1-2; maybe TRBD1 (5 bases). The CDR3 runs to 13 residues. V lost 4 bases to trimming and J lost 3 bases, with 9 bases between them. Germline CDR1 KGHSH, CDR2 LQKENI. The CDR3 reads CASSRGTDYGYTF. CDR3 nucleotide sequence: TGTGCCAGCTCACGTGGGACGGACTATGGCTACACCTTC.

This clone was seen only a few times. This chain links TRBV12-5 with TRBJ2-7; 8 bases fit TRBD1. Germline CDR1 and CDR2: LGHNT and FRNRAP. The CDR3 covers 11 residues. The junction had 4 bases not matched to a gene; V was cut back by 5 bases and J by 10 bases. The CDR3 nucleotides are TGTGCTAGTGGTATAGGACAGGGACAGTACTTC. It encodes CASGIGQGQYF.

The chain combines TRBV4-1 with TRBJ1-2; TRBD1 aligns across 7 bases. The CDR3 totals 17 residues. With 2 bases clipped from V and 8 bases from J, the junction kept 17 bases outside the gene matches. The V gene's germline CDR1 is MGHRA and CDR2 YSYEKL. This CDR3 is CASSQQEGQGGLGGYTF. The CDR3 coding sequence is TGCGCCAGCAGCCAACAAGAGGGTCAGGGGGGATTGGGCGGCTACACCTTC.

This clone has a handful of counts. The sample carries other DNA sequences with the same CDR3. The V call is TRBV29-1, the J call TRBJ2-5, with 10 bases identical to TRBD1. CDR1 is SQVTM, CDR2 ANQGSEA, per germline. CDR3 size: 13 residues. V gave up 6 bases and J gave up 5 bases; unmatched junction bases: 6. The CDR3, as DNA: TGCAGCGTCGCAGGACAGGGGGGCGAGACCCAGTACTTC. This sequence encodes CSVAGQGGETQYF.